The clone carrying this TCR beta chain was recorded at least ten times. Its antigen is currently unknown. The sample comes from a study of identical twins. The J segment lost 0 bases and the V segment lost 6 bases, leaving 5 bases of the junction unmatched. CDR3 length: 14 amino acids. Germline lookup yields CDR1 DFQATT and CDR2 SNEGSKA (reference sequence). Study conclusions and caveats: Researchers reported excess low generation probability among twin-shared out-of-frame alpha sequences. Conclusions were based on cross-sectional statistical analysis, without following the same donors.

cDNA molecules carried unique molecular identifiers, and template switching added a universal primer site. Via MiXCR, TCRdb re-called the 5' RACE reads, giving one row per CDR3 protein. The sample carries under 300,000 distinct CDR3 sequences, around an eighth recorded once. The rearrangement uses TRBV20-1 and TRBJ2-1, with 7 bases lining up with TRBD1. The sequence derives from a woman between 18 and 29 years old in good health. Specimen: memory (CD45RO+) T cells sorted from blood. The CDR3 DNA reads TGCAGTGCGACAGGGTTGAACTCCTACAATGAGCAGTTCTTC. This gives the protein CSATGLNSYNEQFF.